Only a few counts were recorded for the clone carrying this T cell receptor (beta chain). The antigen is not known. The record originates from a study of T cell repertoires in cytomegalovirus infection. Study-wide context: Indicated by public TCR beta signatures were CMV infection and matching HLA type. General study results and limits: The response measured ex vivo was dominated by TCR beta clonotypes (HLA-C-restricted and CMV-specific).

TCRdb fed the reads into MiXCR, producing one record per CDR3 protein. The sample has some 920,000 distinct CDR3 sequences, around a third seen once; the top ten hold around 15%. The sample in question was cultured CD8+ T cells from PBMCs, obtained from culture after CMV antigen stimulation. This TCR came from a human donor in good health (CMV status not recorded). Some clones in this sample may be carry-over from other donors' samples.

The CDR3 nucleotides read TGTGCCAGCAGCTTAGCGGACAACTATCAGCCCCAGCATTTT. This sequence encodes CASSLADNYQPQHF. This chain joins TRBV7-6 and TRBJ1-5; TRBD1 might be the D (5 bases). V dropped 0 bases and J dropped 5 bases, with 8 bases sitting between them. CDR1 and CDR2 (germline): SGHVS, FNYEAQ. The CDR3 is 14 residues long.